The 12 T cell receptor beta chains presented below share a single source sample, sequenced in a study of T cells in Graves' hyperthyroidism and ophthalmopathy (dated by TCRdb to the late 2010s). The library was made by multiplex PCR. The sample was run on an Illumina HiSeq 2000. The TCR beta CDR3 regions were amplified from RNA transcripts. A first-round RT-PCR of the TCR CDR3 used the HTBI primer set with the Qiagen OneStep RT-PCR kit. The public reads were reanalyzed by TCRdb: fastp trimming at Q25, MiXCR alignment, in-frame beta chains only. For every CDR3 protein sequence, its rows merge into one entry that carries the most common genes and DNA. This sample comprises around 490,000 distinct CDR3 sequences, about 20% of them detected only once. Together, the top ten hold roughly 47% of the sample. The sample was blood. These receptors were taken from a man aged 40-50 years with Graves' ophthalmopathy.

This clonotype was seen more than once but under ten times. The rearrangement joins TRBV6-2 or TRBV6-3 to TRBJ2-7; D not resolved. The CDR3 totals 14 residues. The germline V gene has CDR1 MNHEY and CDR2 SVGEGT. V gave up 8 bases and J gave up 0 bases, with 14 bases separating them. The CDR3 here is CASSYDSFSYEQYF. The CDR3 DNA is TGTGCCAGCTCTTACGACTCCTTCTCCTACGAGCAGTACTTC.

Ten or more counts support this clonotype. The chain combines TRBV6-1 with TRBJ2-1; 8 nucleotides match TRBD1. The CDR3 extends over 17 amino acids. V shed 8 bases, J shed 7 bases, and the junction held 19 bases outside the gene matches. Germline assignment: CDR1 MNHNS and CDR2 SASEGT. CDR3 region: CASVDREASYYGNEQFF. The CDR3 DNA reads as TGTGCCAGCGTGGACAGGGAGGCCTCCTACTACGGAAATGAGCAGTTCTTC.

V gene TRBV7-2 combines with J gene TRBJ2-3, with a tentative D call TRBD2 (7 bases). CDR1 and CDR2 from the germline V gene are SGHTA and FQGNSA. This CDR3 has 13 amino acids. CDR3 nucleotide sequence: TGTGCGAGCGAGGAGGGGGGGACAGATACGCAGTATTTT. It codes for CASEEGGTDTQYF. Supplemented by reference TRBV7-2 and TRBJ2-3, the full variable domain reads GAGVSQSPSNKVTEKGKDVELRCDPISGHTALYWYRQSLGQGLEFLIYFQGNSAPDKSGLPSDRFSAERTGGSVSTLTIQRTQQEDSAVYLCASEEGGTDTQYFGPGTRLTVL.

The chain joins TRBV3-1 to TRBJ2-5, with D hard to call. V was clipped by 5 bases and J by 5 bases, with 12 bases between them. This CDR3 contains 13 residues. Looked up from germline, CDR1 is LGHDT and CDR2 is YNNKEL (reference sequence). In nucleotides, the CDR3 is TGTGCCAGCAGCTCCCGGGCCGGCGAGACCCAGTACTTC. Translation: CASSSRAGETQYF.

This clonotype was seen repeatedly, ten times or more. The V and J genes are TRBV28 and TRBJ2-3; 9 nucleotides align to TRBD1. Trimming at V came to 6 bases and at J to 6 bases, leaving 22 bases not matched to a gene. The CDR3 contains 19 residues. Germline CDR1 reads MDHEN; CDR2 reads SYDVKM. CDR3 region: CASSETSEITGGGLDTQYF. Written as DNA, the CDR3 is TGTGCCAGCAGCGAAACCTCCGAAATCACAGGGGGCGGGTTGGATACGCAGTATTTT. The variable domain in full, completed from reference TRBV28 and TRBJ2-3, reads DVKVTQSSRYLVKRTGEKVFLECVQDMDHENMFWYRQDPGLGLRLIYFSYDVKMKEKGDIPEGYSVSREKKERFSLILESASTNQTSMYLCASSETSEITGGGLDTQYFGPGTRLTVL.

This clonotype was seen a few times. CDR3 nucleotide sequence: TGTGCCAGCAGTGAAATACGGGACACTGAAGCTTTCTTT. This translates into CASSEIRDTEAFF. This sequence joins TRBV2 and TRBJ1-1, with unresolved D. Trimming removed 2 bases at V and 3 bases at J, with 7 bases between. The CDR3 is 13 amino acids. Germline V lookup: CDR1 SNHLY, CDR2 FYNNEI. Complete variable domain (other parts from reference TRBV2 and TRBJ1-1): EPEVTQTPSHQVTQMGQEVILRCVPISNHLYFYWYRQILGQKVEFLVSFYNNEISEKSEIFDDQFSVERPDGSNFTLKIRSTKLEDSAMYFCASSEIRDTEAFFGQGTRLTVV.

This clonotype was seen many times. CDR3 nucleotide sequence: TGTGCCAGCACTGTAAGGGACAGTACCTACGAGCAGTACTTC. It specifies CASTVRDSTYEQYF. This chain links TRBV12-3 or TRBV12-4 with TRBJ2-7; TRBD1 matches 7 bases. The CDR3 consists of 14 residues. The V gene end was trimmed by 7 bases and the J gene end by 2 bases; junction bases not matched to a gene: 8.

This clonotype turned up a few times. This chain links TRBV6-1 with TRBJ2-7, with D maybe TRBD2 (5 bases). CDR1 MNHNS and CDR2 SASEGT come from the germline V gene. CDR3 length: 12 amino acids. With 4 bases removed from V and 8 bases from J, the gap between germline ends came to 12 bases. CDR3 region: CASSARPGKQYF. In nucleotides, the CDR3 is TGTGCCAGCAGTGCCAGACCGGGGAAGCAGTACTTC.

This clonotype was counted at least ten times. At one of its ends the junction is not consistent with the germline gene, which may arise from a read error. This chain connects TRBV5-1 to TRBJ1-1; a weak D match, TRBD1 (5 bases). Germline CDR1 SGHRS, CDR2 YFSETQ. This CDR3 has 14 residues. CDR3 in amino acids: CASSLRQGNTEAFF. The CDR3 bases are TGTGCCAGCAGCCTAAGGCAGGGGAACACTGAAGCTTTCTTT.

This chain links TRBV27 with TRBJ1-1; D unclear. The germline V gene has CDR1 MNHEY and CDR2 SMNVEV (reference sequence). This CDR3 spans 15 amino acids. The V end was cut by 4 bases, the J end by 5 bases, with 17 bases between. The CDR3 nucleotides read TGTGCCAGCAGTTATACGAGCAGTACAGCAACTGAAGCTTTCTTT. It codes for CASSYTSSTATEAFF.

This clonotype turned up a few times. The junction departs from germline at one end; a sequencing error may be responsible. The chain has TRBV18 and TRBJ2-1, with 8 bases identical to TRBD1. In germline, CDR1 is KGHSH, CDR2 LQKENI. The CDR3 extends over 15 amino acids. This CDR3 reads CASSATGVGYDEQFF. In nucleotides, the CDR3 is TGTGCCAGCTCAGCGACAGGGGTGGGCTACGATGAGCAGTTCTTC.

This clonotype was picked up a small number of times. This chain joins TRBV6-2 or TRBV6-3 and TRBJ2-3; D might be TRBD1 (6 bases). The germline V gene has CDR1 MNHEY and CDR2 SVGEGT. The CDR3 spans 15 residues. The ends were cut back, 6 bases at V and 2 bases at J, with 15 bases in the middle. The CDR3 nucleotides are TGTGCCAGCAGCCCCGGGGCAGGGGTCACAGATACGCAGTATTTT. Protein: CASSPGAGVTDTQYF.